A single sample gave rise to the 13 T cell receptor beta chains below, sequenced in a study of response to subunit inactivated influenza vaccine listed by TCRdb under 2018. Receptors were amplified or captured by RT-PCR. These reads were obtained on an Illumina HiSeq 2500. Clones were called with MiXCR by TCRdb after fastp trimmed the public reads at Q25, and only in-frame beta chains were retained. When rows share a CDR3 protein, they turn into one entry using the most common DNA and genes. This sample is represented by 590,000 or so distinct CDR3 sequences; 14% of them were singletons. The biggest ten clones account for 7.6% of the sample. The input for sequencing was PBMCs from blood, taken 14 to 15 days before vaccination. The receptor source for this set is a man over 45 who received an inactivated influenza vaccine. Donor details come from another sample of the same person, matched by shared clones.

The chain couples TRBV12-3 or TRBV12-4 to TRBJ2-3, with D possibly being TRBD1 (5 bases). This CDR3 contains 13 residues. Trimming took off 6 bases at V and 3 bases at J, with 10 bases between the two ends. Written as DNA, the CDR3 is TGTGCCAGCAGACCGACAGAGACAGATACGCAGTATTTT. Translation gives CASRPTETDTQYF.

This clonotype turned up a few times. The chain links TRBV7-8 to TRBJ1-5; 8 positions agree with TRBD1. Trimming at V came to 1 base and at J to 5 bases, leaving 7 bases not matched to a gene. CDR3 size: 16 residues. Germline loops: CDR1 SGHVS, CDR2 FQNEAQ. The DNA of the CDR3 is TGTGCCAGCAGCTTAGTAGGACAGGGAATTCATCAGCCCCAGCATTTT. Protein: CASSLVGQGIHQPQHF.

The chain recombines TRBV2 with TRBJ1-1, with D unclear. V lost 6 bases and J 4 bases, leaving 9 bases between the germline ends. CDR3 length equals 12 residues. Germline V gene sequence: CDR1 SNHLY, CDR2 FYNNEI. This CDR3 is CASSSIPTEAFF. CDR3 DNA: TGTGCCAGCAGCTCCATTCCCACTGAAGCTTTCTTT.

Notes on this clonotype: The junction differs from germline at one of its ends, possibly a read error. This chain connects TRBV11-2 to TRBJ2-7, with TRBD1 matching over 7 bases. CDR3 length: 15 residues. Per the germline V gene, CDR1 is SGHAT and CDR2 is FQNNGV. CDR3 DNA sequence: TGTGTCAGCAGCTTAGAAGCAGGGGGCTCCTACGAGCAGTACTTC. The encoded protein is CVSSLEAGGSYEQYF. Full variable domain (remainder filled in from reference TRBV11-2 and TRBJ2-7): EAGVAQSPRYKIIEKRQSVAFWCNPISGHATLYWYQQILGQGPKLLIQFQNNGVVDDSQLPKDRFSAERLKGVDSTLKIQPAKLEDSAVYLCVSSLEAGGSYEQYFGPGTRLTVT.

The genes are TRBV5-6 and TRBJ2-7; TRBD1 or TRBD2 may be the D gene (5 bases each). Germline V gene lookup returns CDR1 SGHDT and CDR2 YYEEEE. The CDR3 is 13 residues long. The germline V and J ends were trimmed by 4 bases and 4 bases, with 12 bases remaining between them. CDR3 residues: CASSGARGYEQYF. The CDR3 DNA is TGTGCCAGCAGCGGGGCACGCGGGTACGAGCAGTACTTC.

V usage is TRBV10-3 and J usage is TRBJ2-5; TRBD2 aligns across 8 bases. The J segment lost 5 bases and the V segment lost 10 bases, leaving 15 bases of the junction unmatched. The CDR3 spans 15 residues. The germline V gene encodes CDR1 ENHRY and CDR2 SYGVKD. In DNA, the CDR3 is TGTGCCAGCCTGCCCAGCGGGAGTATGCAGGAGACCCAGTACTTC. Translation: CASLPSGSMQETQYF.

There are many counts of this clonotype. The rearrangement joins TRBV12-3 or TRBV12-4 to TRBJ1-3; D gene ambiguous. The germline V and J ends were trimmed by 6 bases and 5 bases, with 11 bases remaining between them. The CDR3 has 13 amino acids. The CDR3 spells CASRQTERNTIYF. CDR3 nucleotide sequence: TGTGCCAGCAGGCAGACGGAGCGAAACACCATATATTTT.

This clonotype was observed at least ten times. The chain employs TRBV6-2 or TRBV6-3 and TRBJ2-1; 8 nucleotides line up with TRBD2. The CDR3 totals 17 residues. Germline CDR1 MNHEY, CDR2 SVGEGT. With V trimmed by 3 bases and J by 9 bases, 16 bases remained unmatched. In DNA, the CDR3 is TGTGCCAGCAGTTATACGGGGGGGACTAGGAGTTATGCTGAGCAGTTCTTC. Its protein product is CASSYTGGTRSYAEQFF.

V and J are TRBV7-6 and TRBJ2-1; D ambiguous. V was shortened by 3 bases and J by 8 bases, with 8 bases between the two germline ends. CDR1 SGHVS and CDR2 FNYEAQ come from the germline V gene. This CDR3 spans 12 amino acids. The CDR3 reads CASSFDLDEQFF. The CDR3 DNA follows: TGTGCCAGCAGCTTCGATCTGGATGAGCAGTTCTTC.

Here the CDR3 DNA reads TGTGCCATCAGTGGAACGGGACAAAGTTTTCCCGTCTACGAGCAGTACTTC. Translating gives CAISGTGQSFPVYEQYF. V gene TRBV10-3 combines with J gene TRBJ2-7; possibly TRBD1 for D (6 bases). V lost 4 bases and J lost 3, with 22 bases in between. Looked up from germline, CDR1 is ENHRY and CDR2 is SYGVKD. CDR3 length: 17 amino acids.

Here the CDR3 reads CASSDRDSHSPLHF. For the CDR3, the DNA is TGTGCCAGCAGCGATAGGGACAGTCATTCACCCCTCCACTTT. This chain links TRBV7-9 with TRBJ1-6; 7 nucleotides agree with TRBD1. Germline CDR1 SEHNR, CDR2 FQNEAQ (reference sequence). The CDR3 runs to 14 residues. Germline trimming cut 5 bases from V and 8 bases from J; bases unmatched to any gene: 6.

This clonotype was observed a handful of times. The chain couples TRBV6-1 to TRBJ2-3; D is possibly TRBD1 (7 bases). The CDR3 totals 14 residues. The germline V and J ends were trimmed by 11 bases and 1 base, with 16 bases remaining between them. Germline values: CDR1 MNHNS, CDR2 SASEGT. For the CDR3, the DNA is TGTGCCGCAAGGAGGGGGCTTGGCACAGATACGCAGTATTTT. Residues: CAARRGLGTDTQYF.

This clonotype showed up just a few times. The chain links TRBV20-1 to TRBJ2-7; 7 nucleotides agree with TRBD2. V shed 5 bases, J shed 7 bases, and the junction held 14 bases outside the gene matches. Germline lookup yields CDR1 DFQATT and CDR2 SNEGSKA (reference sequence). The CDR3 runs to 14 residues. The CDR3 loop reads CSAGEAGSLSEQYF. The DNA of the CDR3 is TGCAGTGCTGGGGAAGCGGGGTCCTTGTCGGAGCAGTACTTC.